This TCR beta chain was observed in a study of shared clonotypes between healthy human individuals. Germline V gene sequence: CDR1 SEHNR, CDR2 FQNEAQ (reference sequence). The CDR3 extends over 14 amino acids. Germline trimming cut 0 bases from V and 8 bases from J; bases unmatched to any gene: 2. Notes on the study in general: Though the depth was large, rarefaction showed that sorted-subset sequencing was incomplete. There were few donors, and this limited the genetic and exposure-history diversity represented. Memory subsets had estimated richness that was generally smaller than that of naive subsets.

To note about this clone: Its specificity is unknown.

An approximately 200 ng quantity of DNA, roughly 30,000 T cell genomes, went into the sorted-subset replicate PCRs. The data were produced by immunoSEQ multiplex PCR, yet TCRdb's version contains in-frame clones alone and is incomplete. The sample lists approximately 500,000 clones; about 96% were seen once. The chain has TRBV7-9 and TRBJ2-1; TRBD2 matches 9 bases. This receptor was taken from a woman in her thirties in good health. The source material was naive CD4+ T cells sorted from blood. The subset here: CD45RA+ positively selected. The CDR3 is CASSLAGTSYEQFF. In DNA, the CDR3 is TGTGCCAGCAGCTTAGCCGGGACTAGCTATGAGCAGTTCTTC.